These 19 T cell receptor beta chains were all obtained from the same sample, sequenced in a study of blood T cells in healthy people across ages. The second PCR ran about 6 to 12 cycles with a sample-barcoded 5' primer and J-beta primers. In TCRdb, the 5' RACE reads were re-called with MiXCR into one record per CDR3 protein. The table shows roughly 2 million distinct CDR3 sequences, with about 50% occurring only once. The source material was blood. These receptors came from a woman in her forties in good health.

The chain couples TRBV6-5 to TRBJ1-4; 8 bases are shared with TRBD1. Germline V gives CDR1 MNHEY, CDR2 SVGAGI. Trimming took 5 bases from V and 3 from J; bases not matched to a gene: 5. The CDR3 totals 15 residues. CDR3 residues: CASSRRQGPNEKLFF. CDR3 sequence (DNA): TGTGCCAGCAGTAGACGACAGGGGCCTAATGAAAAACTGTTTTTT.

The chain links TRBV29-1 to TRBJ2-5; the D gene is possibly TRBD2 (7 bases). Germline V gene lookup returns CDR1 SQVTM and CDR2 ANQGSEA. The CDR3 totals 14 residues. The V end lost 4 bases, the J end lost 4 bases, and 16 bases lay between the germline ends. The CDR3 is CSVVTGGEGETQYF. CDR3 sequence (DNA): TGCAGCGTTGTGACGGGGGGCGAGGGAGAGACCCAGTACTTC. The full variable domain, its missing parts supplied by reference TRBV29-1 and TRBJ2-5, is SAVISQKPSRDICQRGTSLTIQCQVDSQVTMMFWYRQQPGQSLTLIATANQGSEATYESGFVIDKFPISRPNLTFSTLTVSNMSPEDSSIYLCSVVTGGEGETQYFGPGTRLLVL.

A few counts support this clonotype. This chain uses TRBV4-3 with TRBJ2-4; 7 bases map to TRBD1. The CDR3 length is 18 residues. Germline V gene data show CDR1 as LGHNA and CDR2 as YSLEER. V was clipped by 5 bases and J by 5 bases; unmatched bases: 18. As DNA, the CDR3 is TGCGCCAGCAGCATGTCTCGGGACAGACCGTATGGGGAAAACATTCAGTACTTC. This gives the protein CASSMSRDRPYGENIQYF.

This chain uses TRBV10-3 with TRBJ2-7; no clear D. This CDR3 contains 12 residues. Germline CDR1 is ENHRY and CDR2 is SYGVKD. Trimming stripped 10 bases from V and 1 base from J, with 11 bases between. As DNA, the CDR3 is TGTGCCACTAGGACGGTGTCCTACGAGCAGTACTTC. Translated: CATRTVSYEQYF.

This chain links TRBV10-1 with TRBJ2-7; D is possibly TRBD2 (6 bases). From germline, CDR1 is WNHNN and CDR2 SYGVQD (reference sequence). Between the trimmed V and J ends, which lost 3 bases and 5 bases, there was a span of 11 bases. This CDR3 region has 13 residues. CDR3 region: CASSELGGHEQYF. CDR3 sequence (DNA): TGCGCCAGCAGTGAACTGGGAGGCCACGAGCAGTACTTC.

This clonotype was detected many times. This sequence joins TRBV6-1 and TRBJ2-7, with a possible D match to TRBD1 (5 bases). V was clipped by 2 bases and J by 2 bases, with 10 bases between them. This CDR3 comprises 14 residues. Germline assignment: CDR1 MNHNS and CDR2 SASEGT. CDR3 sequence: CASSESRAPYEQYF. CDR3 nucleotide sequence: TGTGCCAGCAGTGAATCCAGGGCCCCCTACGAGCAGTACTTC.

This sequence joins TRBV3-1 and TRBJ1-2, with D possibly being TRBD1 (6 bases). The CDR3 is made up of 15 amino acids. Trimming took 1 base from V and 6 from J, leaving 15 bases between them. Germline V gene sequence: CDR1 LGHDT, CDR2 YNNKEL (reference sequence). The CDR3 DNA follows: TGTGCCAGCAGCCAAGGGGGGACAAGTCCCCATGGCTACACCTTC. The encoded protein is CASSQGGTSPHGYTF.

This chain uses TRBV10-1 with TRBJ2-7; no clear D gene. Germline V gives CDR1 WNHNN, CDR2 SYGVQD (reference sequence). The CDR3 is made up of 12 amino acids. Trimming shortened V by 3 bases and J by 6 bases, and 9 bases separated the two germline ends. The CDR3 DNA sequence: TGCGCCAGCAGTGAAAGGCCCTCCGAGCAGTACTTC. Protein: CASSERPSEQYF.

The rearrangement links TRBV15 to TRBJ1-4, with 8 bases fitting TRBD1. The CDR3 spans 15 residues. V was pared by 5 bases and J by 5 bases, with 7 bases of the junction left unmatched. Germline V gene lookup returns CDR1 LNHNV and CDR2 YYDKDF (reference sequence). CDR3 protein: CATSAQGAVNEKLFF. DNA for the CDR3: TGTGCCACCAGCGCTCAGGGGGCGGTCAATGAAAAACTGTTTTTT.

This chain's CDR3 is CSASGQVLSQPQHF. CDR3 in DNA: TGCAGTGCTAGTGGACAGGTTTTAAGCCAGCCCCAGCATTTT. The V call is TRBV20-1, the J call TRBJ1-5; TRBD1 matches at 7 bases. J gave up 7 bases and V 3 bases, and 9 bases lay outside the gene matches. The CDR3 runs 14 residues. In germline, CDR1 is DFQATT, CDR2 SNEGSKA (reference sequence).

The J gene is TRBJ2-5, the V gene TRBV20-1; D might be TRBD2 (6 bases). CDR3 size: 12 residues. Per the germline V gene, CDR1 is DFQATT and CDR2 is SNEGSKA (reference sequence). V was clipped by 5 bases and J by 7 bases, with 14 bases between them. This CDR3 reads CSAGPGEGTQYF. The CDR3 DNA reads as TGCAGTGCTGGGCCGGGGGAAGGGACCCAGTACTTC.

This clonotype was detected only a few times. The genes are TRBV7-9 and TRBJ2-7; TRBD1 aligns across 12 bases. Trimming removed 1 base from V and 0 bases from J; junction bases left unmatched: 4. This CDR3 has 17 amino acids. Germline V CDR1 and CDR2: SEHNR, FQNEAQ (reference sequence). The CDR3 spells CASSLGGGQGASYEQYF. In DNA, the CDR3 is TGTGCCAGCAGCTTAGGGGGGGGACAGGGGGCCTCCTACGAGCAGTACTTC.

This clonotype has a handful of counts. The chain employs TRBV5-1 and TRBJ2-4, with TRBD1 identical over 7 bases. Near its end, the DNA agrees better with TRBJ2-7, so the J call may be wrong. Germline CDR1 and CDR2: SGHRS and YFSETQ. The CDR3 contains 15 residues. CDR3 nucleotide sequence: TGCGCCAGCAGCTCAACAGGGGACCTATACTACGAGCAGTACTTC. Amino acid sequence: CASSSTGDLYYEQYF.

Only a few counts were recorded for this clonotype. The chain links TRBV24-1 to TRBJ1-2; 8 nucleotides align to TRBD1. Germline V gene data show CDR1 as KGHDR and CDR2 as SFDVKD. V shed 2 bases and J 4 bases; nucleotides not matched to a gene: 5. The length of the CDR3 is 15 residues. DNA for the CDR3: TGTGCCACCAGTGATTCGGGACAGGCGAGCTATGGCTACACCTTC. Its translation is CATSDSGQASYGYTF.

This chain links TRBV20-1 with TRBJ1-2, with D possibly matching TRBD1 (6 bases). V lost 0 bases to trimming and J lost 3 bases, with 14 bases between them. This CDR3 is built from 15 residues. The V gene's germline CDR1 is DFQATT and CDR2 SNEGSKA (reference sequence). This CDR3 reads CSARDPAGGDYGYTF. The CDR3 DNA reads TGCAGTGCTAGAGATCCGGCCGGGGGCGACTATGGCTACACCTTC.

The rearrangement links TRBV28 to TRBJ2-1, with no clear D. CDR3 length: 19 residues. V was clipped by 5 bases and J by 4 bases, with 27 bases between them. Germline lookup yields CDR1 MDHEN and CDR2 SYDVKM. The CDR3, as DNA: TGTGCCAGCAGTCCCCCGGATCACACGGAACCCATTAGGTACAATGAGCAGTTCTTC. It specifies CASSPPDHTEPIRYNEQFF.

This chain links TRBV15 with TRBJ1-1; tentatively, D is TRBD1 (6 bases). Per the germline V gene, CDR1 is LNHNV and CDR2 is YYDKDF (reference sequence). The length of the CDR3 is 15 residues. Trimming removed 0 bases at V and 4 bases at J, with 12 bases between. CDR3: CATSRDGEGGTEAFF. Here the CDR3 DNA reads TGTGCCACCAGCAGAGATGGGGAGGGGGGCACTGAAGCTTTCTTT.

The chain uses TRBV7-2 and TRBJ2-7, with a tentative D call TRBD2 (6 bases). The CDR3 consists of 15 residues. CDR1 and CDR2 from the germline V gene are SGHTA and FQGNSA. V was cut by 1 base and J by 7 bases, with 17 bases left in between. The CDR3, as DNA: TGTGCCAGCAGCTTAGGTGGGGGGACTCACAATGAGCAGTACTTC. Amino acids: CASSLGGGTHNEQYF.

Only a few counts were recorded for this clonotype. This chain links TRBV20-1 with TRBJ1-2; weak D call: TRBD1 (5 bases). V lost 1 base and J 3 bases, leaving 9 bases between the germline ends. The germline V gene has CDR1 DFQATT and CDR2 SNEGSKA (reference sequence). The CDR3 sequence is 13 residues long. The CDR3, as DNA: TGCAGTGCTAGAGTGGTGGGGGACTATGGCTACACCTTC. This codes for CSARVVGDYGYTF.